This TCR beta chain came from a study of blood T cell repertoires in COVID-19. Looking at the study overall: PBMCs, B-cell-depleted T cells, or T cells provided the cDNA or gDNA that made up the material.

This clone showed up just once. Germline V CDR1 and CDR2: SGHNT, YENEEA. J was trimmed by 0 bases and V by 5 bases; bases with no gene match: 4. This CDR3 has 14 residues. Original handling: The assay estimated nucleated cells by amplifying reference gene primers. The data were produced by immunoSEQ multiplex PCR, yet TCRdb's version contains in-frame clones alone and is incomplete. V and J calls and clone size are given by that table; D and trimming were obtained from the DNA. The repertoire consists of over 150,000 clones, with 65% to 80% occurring once and the leading ten covering around 19%. The sequence derives from a woman in her 70s in a cohort exposed to, infected with or recovered from COVID-19 (not recorded which). The chain links TRBV11-3 to TRBJ2-7; 7 bases are a match to TRBD1. Sample: PBMCs or T cells enriched from blood (not recorded which). The CDR3 coding sequence is TGTGCCAGCAGCAAAAGACAGGGCTCCTACGAGCAGTACTTC. Translated: CASSKRQGSYEQYF.